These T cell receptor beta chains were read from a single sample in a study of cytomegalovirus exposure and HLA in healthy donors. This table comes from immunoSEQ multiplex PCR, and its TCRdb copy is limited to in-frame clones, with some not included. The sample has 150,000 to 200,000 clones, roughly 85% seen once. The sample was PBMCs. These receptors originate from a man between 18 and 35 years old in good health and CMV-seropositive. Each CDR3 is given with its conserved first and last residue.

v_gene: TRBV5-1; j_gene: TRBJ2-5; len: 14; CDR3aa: CASSLESVQETQYF
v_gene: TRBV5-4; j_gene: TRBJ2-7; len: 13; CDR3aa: CASSSTGSYEQYF
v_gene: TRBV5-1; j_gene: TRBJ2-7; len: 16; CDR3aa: CASSLAPGEGVPEQYF
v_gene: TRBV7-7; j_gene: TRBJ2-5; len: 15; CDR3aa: CASSLGRGVQETQYF
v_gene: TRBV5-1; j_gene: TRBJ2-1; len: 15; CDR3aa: CASSVSGSPSNEQFF
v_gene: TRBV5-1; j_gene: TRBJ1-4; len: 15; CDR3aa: CASSLTHPAEEKLFF
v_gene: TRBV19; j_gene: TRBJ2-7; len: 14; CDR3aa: CASSRGQGDYEQYF
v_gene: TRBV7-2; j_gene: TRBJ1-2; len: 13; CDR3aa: CASSFPRDYGYTF
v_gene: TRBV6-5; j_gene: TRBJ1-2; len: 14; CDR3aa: CASSYATDNYGYTF
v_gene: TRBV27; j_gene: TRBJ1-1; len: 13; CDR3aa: CASAAGENTEAFF
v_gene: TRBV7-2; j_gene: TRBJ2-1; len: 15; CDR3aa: CASSQSGGSYNEQFF
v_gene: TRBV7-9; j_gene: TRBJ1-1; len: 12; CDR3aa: CASSLDRPEAFF